Included here is one T cell receptor (beta chain) sequence, with context. This specimen comes from a study of blood T cell repertoires in COVID-19. Study in general: Samples taken during acute and convalescent COVID-19 were collected in the United States, Italy and Spain. PBMCs, B-cell-depleted T cells, or T cells were the source of the cDNA or gDNA that made up the material.

Germline CDR1 and CDR2: SGHRS and YFSETQ. J gave up 6 bases and V 2 bases, and 7 bases lay outside the gene matches. The CDR3 is 14 amino acids. How the authors handled the data: Reference gene primer amplification gave nucleated cell count estimates. Sequenced by immunoSEQ multiplex PCR; TCRdb stores in-frame clones only, minus some. That table supplies the V and J calls and clone size; D and trimming were determined from the DNA. Here the sample spans 140,000 to 150,000 clones, approximately 91% being singletons. V is TRBV5-1 and J is TRBJ2-7; 8 bases agree with TRBD1. Sequenced input: peripheral blood. This TCR came from a human donor in a cohort sampled during active COVID-19. The CDR3 spells CASSFRQGTGEQYF. The CDR3 bases are TGCGCCAGCAGCTTTAGACAGGGGACAGGCGAGCAGTACTTC.